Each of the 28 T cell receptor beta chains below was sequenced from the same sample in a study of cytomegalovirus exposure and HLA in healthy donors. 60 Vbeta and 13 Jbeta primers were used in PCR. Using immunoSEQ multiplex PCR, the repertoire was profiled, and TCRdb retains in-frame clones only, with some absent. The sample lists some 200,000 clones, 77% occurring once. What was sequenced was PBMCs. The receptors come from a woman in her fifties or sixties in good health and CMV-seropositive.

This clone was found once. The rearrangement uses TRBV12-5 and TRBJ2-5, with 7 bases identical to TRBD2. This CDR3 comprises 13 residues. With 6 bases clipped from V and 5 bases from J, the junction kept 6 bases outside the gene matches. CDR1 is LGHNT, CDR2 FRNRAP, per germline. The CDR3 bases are TGTGCTAGTGGCTCCGGGACTACCGAGACCCAGTACTTC. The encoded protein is CASGSGTTETQYF.

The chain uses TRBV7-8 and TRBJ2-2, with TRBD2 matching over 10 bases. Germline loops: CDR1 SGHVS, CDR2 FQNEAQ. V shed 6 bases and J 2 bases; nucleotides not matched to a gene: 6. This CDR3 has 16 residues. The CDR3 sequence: CASRRTSGVNTGELFF. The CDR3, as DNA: TGTGCCAGCAGGCGTACTAGCGGGGTAAACACCGGGGAGCTGTTTTTT.

CDR3 amino acids: CASSPGATGTYEQYF. DNA for the CDR3: TGTGCCAGCTCACCCGGGGCGACAGGAACCTACGAGCAGTACTTC. The chain combines TRBV18 with TRBJ2-5; a possible D gene is TRBD1 (6 bases). The DNA end lines up better with TRBJ2-7; the J call may be wrong. The CDR3 contains 15 residues. Germline-derived CDR1 and CDR2 are KGHSH and LQKENI.

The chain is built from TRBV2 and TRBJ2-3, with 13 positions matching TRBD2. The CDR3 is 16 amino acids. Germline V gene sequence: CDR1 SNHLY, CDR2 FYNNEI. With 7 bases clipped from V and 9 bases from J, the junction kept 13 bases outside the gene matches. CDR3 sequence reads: CASKPQLAGGPLTQYF. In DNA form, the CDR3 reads TGTGCCAGCAAACCCCAACTAGCGGGAGGGCCGCTCACGCAGTATTTT.

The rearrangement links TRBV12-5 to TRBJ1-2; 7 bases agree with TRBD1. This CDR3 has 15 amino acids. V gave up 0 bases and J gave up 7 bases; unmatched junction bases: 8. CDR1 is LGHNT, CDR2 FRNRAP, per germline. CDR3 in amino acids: CASGLVIRGRSGYTF. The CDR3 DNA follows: TGTGCTAGTGGTTTGGTAATAAGGGGGCGCAGTGGCTACACCTTC.

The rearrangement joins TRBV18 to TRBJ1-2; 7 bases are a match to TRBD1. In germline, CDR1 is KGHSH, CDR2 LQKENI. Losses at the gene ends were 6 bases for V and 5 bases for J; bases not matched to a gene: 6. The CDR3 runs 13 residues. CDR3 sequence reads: CASSEGGDYGYTF. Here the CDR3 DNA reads TGTGCCAGCTCTGAAGGGGGCGATTATGGCTACACCTTC.

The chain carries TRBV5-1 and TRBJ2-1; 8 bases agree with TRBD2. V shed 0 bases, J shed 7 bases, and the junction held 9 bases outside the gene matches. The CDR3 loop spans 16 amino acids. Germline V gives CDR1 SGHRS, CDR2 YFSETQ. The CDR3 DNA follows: TGCGCCAGCAGCTTGGGCGCGAGCGGGGGAGGAAATGAGCAGTTCTTC. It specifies CASSLGASGGGNEQFF.

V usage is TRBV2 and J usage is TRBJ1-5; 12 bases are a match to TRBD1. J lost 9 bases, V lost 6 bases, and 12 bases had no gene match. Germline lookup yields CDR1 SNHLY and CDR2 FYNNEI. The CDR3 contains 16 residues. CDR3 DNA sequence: TGTGCCAGCAGCGGGGGACAGGGGGCCGGGGGAGGGCCCCAGCATTTT. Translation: CASSGGQGAGGGPQHF. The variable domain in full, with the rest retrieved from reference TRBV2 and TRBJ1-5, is EPEVTQTPSHQVTQMGQEVILRCVPISNHLYFYWYRQILGQKVEFLVSFYNNEISEKSEIFDDQFSVERPDGSNFTLKIRSTKLEDSAMYFCASSGGQGAGGGPQHFGDGTRLSIL.

For the CDR3, the DNA is TGTGCCAGCACAGTGCAGGGGCTTAATTCACCCCTCCACTTT. It specifies CASTVQGLNSPLHF. The V call is TRBV2, the J call TRBJ1-6; weak D call: TRBD1 (6 bases). V shed 7 bases and J shed 6 bases, with 13 bases lying between them. The CDR3 loop spans 14 amino acids. The germline V gene has CDR1 SNHLY and CDR2 FYNNEI.

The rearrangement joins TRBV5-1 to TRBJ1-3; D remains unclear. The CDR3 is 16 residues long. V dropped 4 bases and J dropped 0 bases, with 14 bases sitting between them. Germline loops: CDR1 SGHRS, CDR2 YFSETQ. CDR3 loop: CASSPSETNSGNTIYF. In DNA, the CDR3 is TGCGCCAGCAGCCCGAGTGAGACAAACTCTGGAAACACCATATATTTT.

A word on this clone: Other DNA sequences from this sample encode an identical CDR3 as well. The CDR3 reads CASSVGGKSDYGYTF. CDR3 DNA sequence: TGTGCCAGCAGTGTGGGAGGGAAGAGTGACTATGGCTACACCTTC. The chain links TRBV25-1 to TRBJ1-2, with no clear D. Trimming took off 4 bases at V and 3 bases at J, with 15 bases between the two ends. CDR3 length: 15 amino acids. Per the germline V gene, CDR1 is MGHDK and CDR2 is SYGVNS.

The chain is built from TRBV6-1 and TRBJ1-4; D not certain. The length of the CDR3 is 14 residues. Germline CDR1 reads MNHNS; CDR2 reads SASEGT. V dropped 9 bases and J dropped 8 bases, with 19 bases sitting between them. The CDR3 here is CASWESSSGEKLFF. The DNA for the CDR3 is TGTGCCAGTTGGGAGTCATCCTCGGGGGAAAAACTGTTTTTT.

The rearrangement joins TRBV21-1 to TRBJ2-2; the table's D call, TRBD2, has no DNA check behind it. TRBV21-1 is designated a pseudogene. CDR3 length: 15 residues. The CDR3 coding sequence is TGTGCCAGAAGAGGACTTCATCCCTACACCGGGGAGCTGTTTTTT. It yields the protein CARRGLHPYTGELFF.

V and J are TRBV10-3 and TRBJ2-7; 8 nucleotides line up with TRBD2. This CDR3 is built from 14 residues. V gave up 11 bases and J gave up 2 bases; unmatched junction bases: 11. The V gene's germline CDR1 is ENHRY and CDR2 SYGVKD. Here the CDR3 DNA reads TGTGCCGCAAGGGGAGCGGGAGATCCCTACGAGCAGTACTTC. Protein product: CAARGAGDPYEQYF.

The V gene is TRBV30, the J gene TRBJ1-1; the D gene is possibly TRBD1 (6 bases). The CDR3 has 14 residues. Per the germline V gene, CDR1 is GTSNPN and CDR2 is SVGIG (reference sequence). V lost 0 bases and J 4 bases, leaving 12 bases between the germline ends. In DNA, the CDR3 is TGTGCCTGGAGTGTAGGCAGGGGAGCCACTGAAGCTTTCTTT. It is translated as CAWSVGRGATEAFF.

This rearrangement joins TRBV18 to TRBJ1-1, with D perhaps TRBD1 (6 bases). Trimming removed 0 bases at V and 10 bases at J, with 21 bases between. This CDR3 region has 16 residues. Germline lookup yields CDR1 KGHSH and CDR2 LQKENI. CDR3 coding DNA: TGTGCCAGCTCACCACCGTCGACAGGTCCTTTGGTAGGAGCTTTCTTT. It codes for CASSPPSTGPLVGAFF. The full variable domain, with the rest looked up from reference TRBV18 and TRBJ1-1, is NAGVMQNPRHLVRRRGQEARLRCSPMKGHSHVYWYRQLPEEGLKFMVYLQKENIIDESGMPKERFSAEFPKEGPSILRIQQVVRGDSAAYFCASSPPSTGPLVGAFFGQGTRLTVV.

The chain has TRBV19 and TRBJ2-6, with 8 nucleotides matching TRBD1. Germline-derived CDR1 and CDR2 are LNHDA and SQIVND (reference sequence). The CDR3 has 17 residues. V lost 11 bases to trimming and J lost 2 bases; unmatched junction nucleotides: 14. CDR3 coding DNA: TGTGCCGTAGTAGGGAGACAGGGGAGCGCTGGGGCCAACGTCCTGACTTTC. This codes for CAVVGRQGSAGANVLTF.

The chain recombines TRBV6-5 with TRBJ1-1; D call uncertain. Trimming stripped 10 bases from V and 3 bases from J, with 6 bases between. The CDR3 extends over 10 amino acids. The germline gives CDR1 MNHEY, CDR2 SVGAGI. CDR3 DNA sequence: TGTGCCACACGAGACACTGAAGCTTTCTTT. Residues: CATRDTEAFF.

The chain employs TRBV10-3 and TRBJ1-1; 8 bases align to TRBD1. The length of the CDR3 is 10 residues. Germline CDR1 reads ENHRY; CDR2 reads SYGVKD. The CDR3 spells CAVRDREAFF. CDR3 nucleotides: TGTGCGGTCAGGGACAGGGAAGCTTTCTTT.

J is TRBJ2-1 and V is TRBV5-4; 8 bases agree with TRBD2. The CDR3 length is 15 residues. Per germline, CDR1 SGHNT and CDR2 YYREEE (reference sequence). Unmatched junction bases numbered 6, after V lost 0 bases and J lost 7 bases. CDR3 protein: CASSLAGGRSNEQFF. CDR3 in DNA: TGTGCCAGCAGCTTGGCGGGCGGGAGGTCGAATGAGCAGTTCTTC. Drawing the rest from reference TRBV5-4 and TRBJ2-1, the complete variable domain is ETGVTQSPTHLIKTRGQQVTLRCSSQSGHNTVSWYQQALGQGPQFIFQYYREEENGRGNFPPRFSGLQFPNYSSELNVNALELDDSALYLCASSLAGGRSNEQFFGPGTRLTVL.

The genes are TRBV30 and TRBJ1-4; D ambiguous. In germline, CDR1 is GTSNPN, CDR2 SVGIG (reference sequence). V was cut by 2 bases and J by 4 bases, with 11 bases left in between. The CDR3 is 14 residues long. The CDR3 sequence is CAWSSAAFNEKLFF. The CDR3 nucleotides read TGTGCCTGGAGTTCGGCGGCCTTTAATGAAAAACTGTTTTTT.

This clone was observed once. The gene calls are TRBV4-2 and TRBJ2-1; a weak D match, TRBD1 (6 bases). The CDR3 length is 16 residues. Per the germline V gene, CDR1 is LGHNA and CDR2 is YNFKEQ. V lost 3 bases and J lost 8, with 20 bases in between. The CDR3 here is CASSQRLAGAADEQFF. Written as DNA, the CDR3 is TGTGCCAGCAGCCAGAGATTAGCAGGGGCCGCAGATGAGCAGTTCTTC.

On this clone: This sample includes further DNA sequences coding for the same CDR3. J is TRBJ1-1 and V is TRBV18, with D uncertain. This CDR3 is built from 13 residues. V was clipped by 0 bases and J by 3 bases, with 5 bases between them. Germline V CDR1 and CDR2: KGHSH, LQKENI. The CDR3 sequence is CASSPPGDTEAFF. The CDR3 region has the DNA TGTGCCAGCTCACCACCGGGAGACACTGAAGCTTTCTTT.

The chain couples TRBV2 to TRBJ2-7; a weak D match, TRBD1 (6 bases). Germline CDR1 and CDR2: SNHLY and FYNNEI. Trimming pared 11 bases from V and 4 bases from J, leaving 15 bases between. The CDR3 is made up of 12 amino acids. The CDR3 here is CAHSGVPYEQYF. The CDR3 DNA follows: TGTGCCCATTCAGGGGTACCTTACGAGCAGTACTTC.

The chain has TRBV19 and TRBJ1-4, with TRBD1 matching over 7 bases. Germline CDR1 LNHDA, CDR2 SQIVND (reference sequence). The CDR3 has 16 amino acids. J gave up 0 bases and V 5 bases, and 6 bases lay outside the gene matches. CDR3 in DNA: TGTGCCAGTAGTGGAGACAGGGTTTCAACTAATGAAAAACTGTTTTTT. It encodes CASSGDRVSTNEKLFF.

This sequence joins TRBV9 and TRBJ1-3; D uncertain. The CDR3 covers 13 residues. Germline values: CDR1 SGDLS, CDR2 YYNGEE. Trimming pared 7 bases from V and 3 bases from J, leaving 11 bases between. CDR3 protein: CASGREVGNTIYF. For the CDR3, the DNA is TGTGCCAGCGGACGGGAGGTTGGAAACACCATATATTTT.

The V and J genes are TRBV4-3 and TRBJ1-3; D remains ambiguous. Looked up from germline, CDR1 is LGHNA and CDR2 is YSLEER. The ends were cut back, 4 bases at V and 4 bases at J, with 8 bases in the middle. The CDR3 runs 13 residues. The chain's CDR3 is CASSPLPGNTIYF. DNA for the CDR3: TGCGCCAGCAGCCCCCTCCCCGGAAACACCATATATTTT.

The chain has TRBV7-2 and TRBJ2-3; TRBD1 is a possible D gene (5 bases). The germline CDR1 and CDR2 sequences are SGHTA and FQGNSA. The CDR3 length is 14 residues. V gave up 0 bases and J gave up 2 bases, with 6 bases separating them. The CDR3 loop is CASSLAGLTDTQYF. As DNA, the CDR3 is TGTGCCAGCAGCTTAGCGGGGCTCACAGATACGCAGTATTTT.